This T cell receptor beta chain is drawn from a study of T cells after yellow fever vaccination. Across the study: SMART-Seq v4 Ultra Low Input served to prepare low-cell-number fractions. Notes on the study in general: Researchers report a weaker secondary response that nonetheless peaked faster, day 5 versus 15. Subsequent booster samples again held most clones from primary vaccination (96% CD4, roughly 88% CD8).

A universal primer site and UMIs were added as TCR cDNA was made by 5'RACE template switching. TCRdb itself ran the 5' RACE reads through MiXCR, one entry per CDR3 protein. This sample has about 300,000 distinct CDR3 sequences; approximately 10% occur once, and the top ten carry about 3.5%. From germline, CDR1 is MNHEY and CDR2 SVGAGI. The CDR3 has 14 amino acids. V was cut by 6 bases and J by 3 bases, with 15 bases left in between. The table lists this clonotype with a few counts. Its target is not known. The TCR comes from a man aged 18 to 30 who received the YFV17D yellow fever vaccine. The chain recombines TRBV6-5 with TRBJ2-7, with a possible D match to TRBD2 (5 bases). This sample comprised CD4+ T cells sorted from PBMCs, obtained 5 days after the yellow fever booster vaccination. Here the CDR3 reads CASRRELGGYEQYF. In DNA, the CDR3 is TGTGCCAGCAGGCGCGAACTAGGAGGCTACGAGCAGTACTTC.